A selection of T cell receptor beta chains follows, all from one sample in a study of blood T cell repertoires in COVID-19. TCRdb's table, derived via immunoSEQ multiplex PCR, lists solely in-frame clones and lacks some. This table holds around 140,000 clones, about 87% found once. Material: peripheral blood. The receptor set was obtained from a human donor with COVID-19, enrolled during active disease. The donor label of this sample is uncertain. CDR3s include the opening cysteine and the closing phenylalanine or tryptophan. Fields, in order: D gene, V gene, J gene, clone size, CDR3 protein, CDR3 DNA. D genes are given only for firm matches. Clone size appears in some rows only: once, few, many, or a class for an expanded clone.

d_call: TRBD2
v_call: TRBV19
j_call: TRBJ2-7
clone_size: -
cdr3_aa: CASSPGTSGAYEQYF
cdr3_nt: TGTGCCAGTAGCCCCGGGACTAGCGGGGCCTACGAGCAGTACTTC

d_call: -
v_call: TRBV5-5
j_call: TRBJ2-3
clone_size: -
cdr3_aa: CASSLPGASTDTQYF
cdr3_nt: TGTGCCAGCAGCTTGCCAGGGGCTAGCACAGATACGCAGTATTTT

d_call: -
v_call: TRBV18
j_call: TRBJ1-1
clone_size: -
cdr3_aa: CASSPSKGRGEAFF
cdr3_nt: TGTGCCAGCTCACCATCGAAGGGAAGGGGTGAAGCTTTCTTT

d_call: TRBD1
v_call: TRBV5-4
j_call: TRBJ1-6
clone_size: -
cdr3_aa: CASRAEGAGSPLHF
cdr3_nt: TGTGCCAGCAGGGCGGAGGGGGCAGGGTCACCCCTCCACTTT

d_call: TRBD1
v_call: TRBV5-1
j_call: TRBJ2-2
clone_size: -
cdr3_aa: CASSFGDRDTGELFF
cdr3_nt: TGCGCCAGCAGCTTTGGGGACAGAGACACCGGGGAGCTGTTTTTT

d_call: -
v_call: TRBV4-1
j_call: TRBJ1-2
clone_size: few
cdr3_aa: CASSPDRSYYGYTF
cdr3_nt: TGCGCCAGCAGCCCGGACAGATCCTACTATGGCTACACCTTC

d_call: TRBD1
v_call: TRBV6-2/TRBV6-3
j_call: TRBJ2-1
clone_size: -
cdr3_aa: CASSLDRGSYNEQFF
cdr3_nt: TGTGCCAGCAGTTTGGACAGGGGCTCCTACAATGAGCAGTTCTTC

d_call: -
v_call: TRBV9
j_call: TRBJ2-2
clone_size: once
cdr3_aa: CASSAAGGGHGSGELFF
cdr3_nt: TGTGCCAGCAGCGCAGCAGGAGGAGGGCACGGGTCCGGGGAGCTGTTTTTT

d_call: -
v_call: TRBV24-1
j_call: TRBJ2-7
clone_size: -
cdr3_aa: CATSDPRSYEQYF
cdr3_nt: TGTGCCACCAGTGATCCGCGGTCCTACGAGCAGTACTTC

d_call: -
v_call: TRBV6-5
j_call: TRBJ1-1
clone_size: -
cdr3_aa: CASSLQGKAFF
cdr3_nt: TGTGCCAGCAGTTTACAGGGTAAGGCTTTCTTT

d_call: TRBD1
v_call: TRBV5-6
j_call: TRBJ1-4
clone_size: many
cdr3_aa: CASSSPGQNLGGHEKLFF
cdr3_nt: TGTGCCAGCAGCTCTCCGGGACAAAATTTAGGGGGCCATGAAAAACTGTTTTTT

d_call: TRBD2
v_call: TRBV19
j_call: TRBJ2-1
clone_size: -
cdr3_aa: CASTVSAGGYNEQFF
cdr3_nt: TGTGCCAGTACAGTCTCGGCGGGGGGCTACAATGAGCAGTTCTTC

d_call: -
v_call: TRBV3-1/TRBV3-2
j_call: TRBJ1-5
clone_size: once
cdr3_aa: CASSQAETGIEPQHF
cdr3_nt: TGTGCCAGCAGCCAGGCGGAGACAGGCATAGAGCCCCAGCATTTT

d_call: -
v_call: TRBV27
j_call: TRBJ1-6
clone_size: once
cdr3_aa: CASSFGGDSPLHF
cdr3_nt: TGTGCCAGCAGTTTCGGAGGGGATTCACCCCTCCACTTT

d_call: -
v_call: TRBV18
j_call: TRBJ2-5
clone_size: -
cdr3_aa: CASSRSRVGEETQYF
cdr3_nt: TGTGCCAGCTCTCGATCCAGGGTGGGCGAAGAGACCCAGTACTTC

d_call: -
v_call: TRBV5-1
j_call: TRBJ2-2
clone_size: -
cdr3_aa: CASSRDQAGAANTGELFF
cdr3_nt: TGCGCCAGCAGCCGGGATCAGGCAGGGGCAGCGAACACCGGGGAGCTGTTTTTT

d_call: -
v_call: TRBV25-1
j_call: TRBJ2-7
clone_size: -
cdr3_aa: CASSRGSYEQYF
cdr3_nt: TGTGCCAGCAGTAGGGGCTCCTACGAGCAGTACTTC

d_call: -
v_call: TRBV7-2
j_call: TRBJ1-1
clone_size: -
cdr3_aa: CASSLKSGAGEAFF
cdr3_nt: TGTGCCAGCAGCTTAAAGTCGGGCGCGGGCGAAGCTTTCTTT

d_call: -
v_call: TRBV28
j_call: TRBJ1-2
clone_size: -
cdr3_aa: CASSSPAGVSGYTF
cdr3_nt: TGTGCCAGCAGTAGCCCAGCGGGGGTGAGTGGCTACACCTTC

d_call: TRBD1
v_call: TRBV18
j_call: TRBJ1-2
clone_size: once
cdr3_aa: CASSPTGGSGYGYTF
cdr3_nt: TGTGCCAGCTCACCAACAGGGGGCTCGGGCTATGGCTACACCTTC

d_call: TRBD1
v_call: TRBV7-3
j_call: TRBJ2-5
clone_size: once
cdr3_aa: CASSFSAQTGRGETQYF
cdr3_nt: TGTGCCAGCAGCTTTAGCGCCCAGACAGGGCGAGGAGAGACCCAGTACTTC

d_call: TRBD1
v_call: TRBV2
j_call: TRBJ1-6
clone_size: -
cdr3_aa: CASSRDRGGSPLHF
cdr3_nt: TGTGCCAGCAGCCGCGACAGGGGCGGTTCACCCCTCCACTTT

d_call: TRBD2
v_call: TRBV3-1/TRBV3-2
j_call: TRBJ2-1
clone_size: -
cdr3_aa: CASSHDLTSGGFWNEQFF
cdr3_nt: TGTGCCAGCAGCCACGACCTGACTAGCGGGGGGTTTTGGAATGAGCAGTTCTTC

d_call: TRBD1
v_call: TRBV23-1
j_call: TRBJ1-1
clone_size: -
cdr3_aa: CASSHPGTGGTEAFF
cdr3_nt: TGCGCCAGCAGTCACCCCGGGACAGGCGGTACTGAAGCTTTCTTT

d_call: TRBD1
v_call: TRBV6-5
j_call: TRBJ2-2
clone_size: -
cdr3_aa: CASRTGQGSTGELFF
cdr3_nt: TGTGCCAGCAGGACGGGACAGGGGTCCACCGGGGAGCTGTTTTTT

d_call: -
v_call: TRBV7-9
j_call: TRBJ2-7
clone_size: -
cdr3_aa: CASSLTTASYEQYF
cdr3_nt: TGTGCCAGCAGCCTAACGACAGCGTCGTACGAGCAGTACTTC

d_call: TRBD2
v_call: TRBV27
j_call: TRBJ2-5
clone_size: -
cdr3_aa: CASSPWGERTSRRQETQYF
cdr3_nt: TGTGCCAGCAGTCCATGGGGGGAGAGGACTAGTCGACGCCAAGAGACCCAGTACTTC

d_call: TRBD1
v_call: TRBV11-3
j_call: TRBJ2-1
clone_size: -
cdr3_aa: CASSWDREGEQFF
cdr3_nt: TGTGCCAGCAGCTGGGACAGGGAGGGCGAGCAGTTCTTC

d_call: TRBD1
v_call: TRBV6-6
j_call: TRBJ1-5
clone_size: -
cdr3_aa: CASSRGQGQPQHF
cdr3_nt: TGTGCCAGCAGTAGAGGACAGGGCCAGCCCCAGCATTTT

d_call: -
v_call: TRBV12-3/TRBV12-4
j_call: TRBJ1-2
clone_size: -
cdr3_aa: CASSFGGRGYTF
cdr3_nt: TGTGCCAGCAGTTTTGGGGGCCGTGGCTACACCTTC

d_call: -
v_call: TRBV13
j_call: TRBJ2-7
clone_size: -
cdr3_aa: CASSLATRGYEQYF
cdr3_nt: TGTGCCAGCAGCTTAGCCACCAGGGGCTACGAGCAGTACTTC

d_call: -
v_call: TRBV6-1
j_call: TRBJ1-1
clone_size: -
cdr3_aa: CASSEQGDTEAFF
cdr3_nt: TGTGCCAGCAGTGAGCAGGGCGACACTGAAGCTTTCTTT

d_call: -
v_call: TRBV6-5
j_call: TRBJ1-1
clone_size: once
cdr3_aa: CASHSLRGADEAFF
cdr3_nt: TGTGCCAGCCACTCGTTAAGGGGCGCGGATGAAGCTTTCTTT

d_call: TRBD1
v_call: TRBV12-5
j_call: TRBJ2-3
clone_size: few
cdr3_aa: CASGLVIGQGVSDTQYF
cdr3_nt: TGTGCTAGTGGTTTGGTAATTGGGCAGGGGGTCTCAGATACGCAGTATTTT

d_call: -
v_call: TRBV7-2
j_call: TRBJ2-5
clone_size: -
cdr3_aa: CASSSPRTPQGTQYF
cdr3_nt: TGTGCCAGCAGCTCCCCCCGGACACCCCAGGGCACCCAGTACTTC

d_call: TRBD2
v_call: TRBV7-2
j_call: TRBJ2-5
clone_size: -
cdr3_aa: CASRGVGETQYF
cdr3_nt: TGTGCCAGCCGGGGGGTGGGGGAGACCCAGTACTTC

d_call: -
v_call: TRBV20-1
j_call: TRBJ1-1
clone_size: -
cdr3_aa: CSASGGLTEAFF
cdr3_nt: TGCAGTGCTAGTGGGGGGCTGACTGAAGCTTTCTTT

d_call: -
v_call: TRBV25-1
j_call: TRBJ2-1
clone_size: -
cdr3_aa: CASFQDEQFF
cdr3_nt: TGTGCCAGCTTCCAGGATGAGCAGTTCTTC

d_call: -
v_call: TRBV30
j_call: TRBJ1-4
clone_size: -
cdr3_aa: CAWSAGGTNEKLFF
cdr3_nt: TGTGCCTGGAGTGCGGGAGGGACTAATGAAAAACTGTTTTTT

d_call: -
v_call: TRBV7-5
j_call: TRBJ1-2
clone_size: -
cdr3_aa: CVRSLDSSYLSANYGYTF
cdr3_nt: TGTGTCAGAAGCTTAGACTCCAGCTACCTAAGCGCTAACTATGGCTACACCTTC

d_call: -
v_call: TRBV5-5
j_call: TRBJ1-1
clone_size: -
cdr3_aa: CASSPPVTGIEAFF
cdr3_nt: TGTGCCAGCAGCCCTCCTGTGACCGGGATTGAAGCTTTCTTT

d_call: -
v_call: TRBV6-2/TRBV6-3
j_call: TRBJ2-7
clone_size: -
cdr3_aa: CASSYSRAYEQYF
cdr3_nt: TGTGCCAGCAGTTACTCGAGGGCCTACGAGCAGTACTTC

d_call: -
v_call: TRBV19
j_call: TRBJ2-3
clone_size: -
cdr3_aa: CASSIDVDTQYF
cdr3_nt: TGTGCCAGTAGTATAGACGTGGATACGCAGTATTTT

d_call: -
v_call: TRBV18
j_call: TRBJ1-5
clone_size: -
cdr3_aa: CASSPEGNQPQHF
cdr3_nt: TGTGCCAGCTCACCAGAGGGCAATCAGCCCCAGCATTTT

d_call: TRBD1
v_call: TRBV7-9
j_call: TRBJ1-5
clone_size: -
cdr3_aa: CASSFGTGFDQPQHF
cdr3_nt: TGTGCCAGCAGCTTTGGGACAGGGTTCGATCAGCCCCAGCATTTT

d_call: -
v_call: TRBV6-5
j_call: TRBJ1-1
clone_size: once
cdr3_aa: CASSSPGWAHTEAFF
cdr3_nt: TGTGCCAGCAGCTCCCCAGGGTGGGCTCACACTGAAGCTTTCTTT

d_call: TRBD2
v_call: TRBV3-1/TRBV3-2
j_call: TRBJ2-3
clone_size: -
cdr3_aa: CASSRESVAGGPTDTQYF
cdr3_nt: TGTGCCAGCAGCCGAGAGTCTGTAGCGGGGGGACCAACAGATACGCAGTATTTT

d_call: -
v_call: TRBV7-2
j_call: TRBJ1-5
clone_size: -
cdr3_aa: CASSLASGTHQPQHF
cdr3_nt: TGTGCCAGCAGCTTAGCTAGCGGTACTCATCAGCCCCAGCATTTT

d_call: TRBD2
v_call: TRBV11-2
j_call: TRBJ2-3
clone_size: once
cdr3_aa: CASSADLWASGYTDTQYF
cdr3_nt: TGTGCCAGCAGCGCGGATTTATGGGCTAGCGGCTACACAGATACGCAGTATTTT

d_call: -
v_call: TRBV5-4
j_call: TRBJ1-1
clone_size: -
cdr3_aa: CASTLGQGMNTEAFF
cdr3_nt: TGTGCCAGCACCCTTGGTCAGGGTATGAACACTGAAGCTTTCTTT

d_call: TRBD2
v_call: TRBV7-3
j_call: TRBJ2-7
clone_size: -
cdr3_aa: CASSFSSGIYEQYF
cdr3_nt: TGTGCCAGCAGCTTTTCTAGCGGGATCTACGAGCAGTACTTC

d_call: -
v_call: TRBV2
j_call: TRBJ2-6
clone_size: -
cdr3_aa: CASIRSSGANVLTF
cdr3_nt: TGTGCCAGCATCCGGAGTTCGGGGGCCAACGTCCTGACTTTC